These 18 T cell receptor beta chains were all obtained from the same sample, sequenced in a study of CD8+CD57+ T cells in acquired aplastic anemia. Only patients with CD8+CD57+ cell expansion on flow cytometry were chosen for sequencing. Genomic DNA served as template for TCR beta VDJ and CDR3 profiling. TCRdb fed the reads into MiXCR, producing one record per CDR3 protein. The top ten hold approximately 42% of the sample, which has 260,000 or so distinct CDR3 sequences, approximately 80% seen once. The source material was sorted CD4+, CD8+, or CD8+CD57+ T cells (not recorded which) from PBMCs. The source of these receptors is a human donor with aplastic anemia.

With respect to this clonotype: One end of the junction fails to match germline, which may point to a read error. The V and J genes are TRBV7-6 and TRBJ2-5; D may be TRBD1 or TRBD2 (5 bases each). Germline CDR1 is SGHVS and CDR2 is FNYEAQ. The CDR3 is made up of 14 amino acids. CDR3 bases: TGTGCCACCAGCAAAGGAAATAACCAAGGGACCCCGTACTTC. Protein: CATSKGNNQGTPYF.

The chain couples TRBV2 to TRBJ1-2; perhaps TRBD1 as D (5 bases). V lost 7 bases and J lost 6, with 18 bases in between. Germline-derived CDR1 and CDR2 are SNHLY and FYNNEI. The CDR3 length is 14 residues. The CDR3 is CASTLKVGLHGYTF. CDR3 in DNA: TGTGCCAGCACCCTCAAGGTGGGGCTGCATGGCTACACCTTC.

The chain has TRBV7-3 and TRBJ2-3, with TRBD2 matching over 8 bases. The CDR3 has 14 residues. Germline V gene sequence: CDR1 SGHTA, CDR2 FQGTGA. Unmatched junction bases numbered 12, after V lost 2 bases and J lost 14 bases. The CDR3 here is CASSLAGGPSPLYF. The CDR3 DNA reads TGTGCCAGCAGCTTAGCGGGAGGTCCTTCACCGCTGTATTTT. Looking up the rest from reference TRBV7-3 and TRBJ2-3 gives the full variable domain: GAGVSQTPSNKVTEKGKYVELRCDPISGHTALYWYRQSLGQGPEFLIYFQGTGAADDSGLPNDRFFAVRPEGSVSTLKIQRTERGDSAVYLCASSLAGGPSPLYFGPGTRLTVL.

This clonotype was seen more than once but under ten times. Compared with germline, one end of the junction differs, possibly owing to a read error. This chain joins TRBV19 and TRBJ2-3; D not resolved. The CDR3 is 14 residues long. Germline loops: CDR1 LNHDA, CDR2 SQIVND (reference sequence). This CDR3 reads CASSIARGADKEQF. In DNA form, the CDR3 reads TGTGCCAGTAGTATAGCTAGAGGTGCCGACAAGGAGCAGTTT.

The CDR3: CASSWEANYGYTF. The DNA of the CDR3 is TGTGCCAGCAGTTGGGAAGCTAACTATGGCTACACCTTC. The genes are TRBV12-3 or TRBV12-4 and TRBJ1-2; D remains unclear. The CDR3 contains 13 residues. The V gene lost 4 bases and the J gene lost 0 bases, with 6 bases spanning the gap.

The gene calls are TRBV7-3 and TRBJ1-1; TRBD1 might be the D (5 bases). The CDR3 loop spans 15 amino acids. The V and J ends lost 5 bases and 8 bases respectively, with 21 bases between them. Germline V gives CDR1 SGHTA, CDR2 FQGTGA. The CDR3 is CASSPSGRVGGEAFF. CDR3 DNA sequence: TGTGCCAGCAGCCCGAGTGGCAGGGTAGGAGGGGAAGCTTTCTTT.

With regard to this clonotype: Given the absence of the conserved phenylalanine or tryptophan at the CDR3 end, a read error is likely. It is unclear where the CDR3 begins or ends on the DNA, so no DNA is shown, and the CDR3 is as TCRdb lists it. The chain has TRBV7-4 and TRBJ1-2. Germline CDR1 SGHVT, CDR2 SQSDAQ. The CDR3 is 13 residues long, counting both termini. The CDR3 region is CASSFHRSGGSDD.

A remark on this clonotype: Because the CDR3 is missing its conserved closing phenylalanine or tryptophan, this is likely a read error. The DNA is omitted, as the CDR3 cannot be located on it reliably, and the CDR3 follows TCRdb's listing. The chain links TRBV7-9 to TRBJ1-6; TRBD1, the table's D call, was not compared with the DNA. The germline CDR1 and CDR2 sequences are SEHNR and FQNEAQ (reference sequence). Ends included, the CDR3 has 13 residues. CDR3 protein: CASSVGGSSRANV.

The chain couples TRBV7-9 to TRBJ2-3; D might be TRBD1 (6 bases). The CDR3 is 16 amino acids. The V end lost 4 bases, the J end lost 2 bases, and 16 bases lay between the germline ends. Germline assignment: CDR1 SEHNR and CDR2 FQNEAQ (reference sequence). For the CDR3, the DNA is TGTGCCAGCAGCTCCGCGGCAGGGGATCACACAGATACGCAGTATTTT. It translates to CASSSAAGDHTDTQYF. The variable domain in full, with the rest retrieved from reference TRBV7-9 and TRBJ2-3, is DTGVSQNPRHKITKRGQNVTFRCDPISEHNRLYWYRQTLGQGPEFLTYFQNEAQLEKSRLLSDRFSAERPKGSFSTLEIQRTEQGDSAMYLCASSSAAGDHTDTQYFGPGTRLTVL.

This chain joins TRBV7-9 and TRBJ2-7; no firm D call. The germline V gene encodes CDR1 SEHNR and CDR2 FQNEAQ (reference sequence). The CDR3 covers 12 residues. V dropped 5 bases and J dropped 2 bases, with 7 bases sitting between them. The CDR3 sequence is CASSQDPYEQYF. DNA of the CDR3: TGTGCCAGCAGCCAGGACCCCTACGAGCAGTACTTC.

The CDR3 coding sequence is TGTGCCAGCAGCCTCCTGACTATCCATGAGCAGTTCTTC. As protein: CASSLLTIHEQFF. The chain joins TRBV5-6 to TRBJ2-1; possibly TRBD2 for D (5 bases). The CDR3 is 13 amino acids. Per germline, CDR1 SGHDT and CDR2 YYEEEE. Trimming left V 4 bases short and J 8 bases short, with 13 bases between.

This chain links TRBV24-1 with TRBJ2-7, with D perhaps matching TRBD2 (6 bases). This CDR3 contains 15 residues. Germline CDR1 reads KGHDR; CDR2 reads SFDVKD. The V end lost 5 bases, the J end lost 4 bases, and 17 bases lay between the germline ends. In DNA, the CDR3 is TGTGCCACCAGTGCCCCTAATGGGGGAGGTTACGAGCAGTACTTC. Its translation: CATSAPNGGGYEQYF.

This clonotype showed up just a few times. This chain connects TRBV7-9 to TRBJ1-2; the match to TRBD1 covers 8 bases. CDR3 size: 14 residues. Germline values: CDR1 SEHNR, CDR2 FQNEAQ (reference sequence). The V gene end was trimmed by 6 bases and the J gene end by 4 bases; junction bases not matched to a gene: 7. The DNA of the CDR3 is TGTGCCAGCAGACGAACAGGGGGATCCTATGGCTACACCTTC. Amino acids: CASRRTGGSYGYTF.

This chain links TRBV25-1 with TRBJ2-3; no definite D call. The CDR3 runs 12 residues. In germline, CDR1 is MGHDK, CDR2 SYGVNS. Trimming removed 3 bases at V and 5 bases at J, with 6 bases between. The CDR3 DNA sequence: TGTGCCAGCAGTGATACGGGAGATACGCAGTATTTT. Translation gives CASSDTGDTQYF.

This chain links TRBV2 with TRBJ2-7, with TRBD1 matching 7 bases. Germline V gives CDR1 SNHLY, CDR2 FYNNEI. The CDR3 runs to 18 residues. The CDR3 spells CASKFTGDGYDQYFEPYV. CDR3 bases: TGTGCCAGCAAGTTCACAGGGGACGGGTACGACCAGTACTTCGAGCCGTACGTC.

V and J are TRBV10-3 and TRBJ1-2, with a possible D match to TRBD1 (5 bases). Germline V gene lookup returns CDR1 ENHRY and CDR2 SYGVKD. The CDR3 is 12 amino acids. V was cut by 7 bases and J by 6 bases, with 12 bases left in between. The CDR3, as DNA: TGTGCCATCACGGGGGATAGGAATGGCTACACCTTC. Its translation: CAITGDRNGYTF.

In this sample, this clonotype turned up a few times. This likely comes from a read error, as the CDR3 has no conserved phenylalanine or tryptophan at its end. Because the CDR3's place on the DNA is in doubt, the DNA is left out and the CDR3 is given as listed by TCRdb. The rearrangement links TRBV7-9 to TRBJ2-3; the table's D call, TRBD1, was not checked against the DNA. Inclusive of both ends, the CDR3 amounts to 13 amino acids. CDR1 and CDR2 (germline): SEHNR, FQNEAQ (reference sequence). Here the CDR3 reads CASKFTGEDYEQY.

Concerning this clonotype itself: At one end the junction does not follow the germline gene, possibly because of a read error. The chain employs TRBV9 and TRBJ2-5; D is perhaps TRBD1 (6 bases). The germline V gene has CDR1 SGDLS and CDR2 YYNGEE. The CDR3 is 14 amino acids. CDR3 sequence reads: CASSGGDQQGGNNF. CDR3 coding DNA: TGTGCCAGCAGCGGGGGCGACCAACAAGGGGGAAACAACTTC.